The 25 T cell receptor beta chains listed next were all sequenced from one sample in a study of blood T cell repertoires in COVID-19. Here immunoSEQ multiplex PCR was the method, and the copy in TCRdb shows in-frame clones only, minus some. The table has 200,000 to 250,000 clones, about 81% seen once; the top ten hold approximately 8.7%. The sequenced sample consisted of PBMCs or T cells enriched from blood (not recorded which). These receptors were collected from a man aged 35-49 years who had recovered from COVID-19.

In DNA form, the CDR3 reads TGTGCCAGCAGCTTAAGACTAGCCAAAAACATTCAGTACTTC. As protein: CASSLRLAKNIQYF. This chain uses TRBV7-2 with TRBJ2-4, with D hard to call. The CDR3 spans 14 residues. The V gene's germline CDR1 is SGHTA and CDR2 FQGNSA. Deletions cut 2 bases from V and 0 bases from J, with 5 bases between.

The gene calls are TRBV9 and TRBJ1-2, with 7 bases aligning to TRBD1. CDR1 SGDLS and CDR2 YYNGEE come from the germline V gene. V shed 3 bases, J shed 3 bases, and the junction held 5 bases outside the gene matches. The CDR3 totals 14 residues. The chain's CDR3 is CASSAYRGHYGYTF. The CDR3 nucleotides are TGTGCCAGCAGCGCCTACAGGGGCCACTATGGCTACACCTTC. Complete variable domain (other parts from reference TRBV9 and TRBJ1-2): DSGVTQTPKHLITATGQRVTLRCSPRSGDLSVYWYQQSLDQGLQFLIQYYNGEERAKGNILERFSAQQFPDLHSELNLSSLELGDSALYFCASSAYRGHYGYTFGSGTRLTVV.

This chain joins TRBV2 and TRBJ1-3, with 8 nucleotides matching TRBD1. Trimming cost V 3 bases and J 8 bases; bases outside gene matches: 9. There are 15 residues in the CDR3. Germline V lookup: CDR1 SNHLY, CDR2 FYNNEI. CDR3 sequence reads: CASSEMAGGEYTIYF. The CDR3 region has the DNA TGTGCCAGCAGTGAGATGGCAGGGGGCGAATACACCATATATTTT.

The J gene is TRBJ1-6, the V gene TRBV18; TRBD1 agrees at 9 bases. The CDR3 covers 19 residues. V lost 2 bases and J lost 2; bases outside the gene matches: 10. Per the germline V gene, CDR1 is KGHSH and CDR2 is LQKENI. The CDR3 protein is CASSPLVLRTGAYNSPLHF. The CDR3 bases are TGTGCCAGCTCACCATTGGTACTCAGGACAGGGGCCTATAATTCACCCCTCCACTTT.

The V call is TRBV30, the J call TRBJ1-2; perhaps TRBD1 as D (6 bases). The length of the CDR3 is 12 residues. Germline CDR1 and CDR2: GTSNPN and SVGIG (reference sequence). V was pared by 4 bases and J by 7 bases, with 13 bases between. This chain's CDR3 is CAWNGGGGGYTF. Here the CDR3 DNA reads TGTGCCTGGAATGGGGGCGGAGGTGGCTACACCTTC.

This chain connects TRBV3-1 (or the pseudogene TRBV3-2) to TRBJ2-3, with 9 bases lining up with TRBD2. The CDR3 extends over 15 amino acids. Losses at the gene ends were 1 base for V and 5 bases for J; bases not matched to a gene: 4. Germline lookup yields CDR1 LGHDT and CDR2 YNNKEL (reference sequence). The CDR3 bases are TGTGCCAGCAGCCAAGGAAGTAGCGGGAGAGATACGCAGTATTTT. This sequence encodes CASSQGSSGRDTQYF.

The chain combines TRBV11-2 with TRBJ1-1; 7 bases agree with TRBD1. Germline lookup yields CDR1 SGHAT and CDR2 FQNNGV. This CDR3 is 16 amino acids long. V shed 1 base and J 8 bases; nucleotides not matched to a gene: 13. The CDR3 region has the DNA TGTGCCAGCAGCTTAGCTCCCCTGACCCGGGACAGAGAAGCTTTCTTT. Translating gives CASSLAPLTRDREAFF.

The chain couples TRBV4-1 to TRBJ1-6, with 7 bases aligning to TRBD1. This CDR3 has 15 residues. The V segment lost 3 bases and the J segment 5 bases; nucleotides outside the gene matches: 4. Germline-derived CDR1 and CDR2 are MGHRA and YSYEKL. CDR3 loop: CASSQEDRNNSPLHF. For the CDR3, the DNA is TGCGCCAGCAGCCAGGAGGACAGGAATAATTCACCCCTCCACTTT.

In its sample, this clone was seen once. The J gene is TRBJ2-3, the V gene TRBV28, with TRBD2 identical over 10 bases. The trim removed 5 bases at V and 2 bases at J, leaving 4 bases unmatched. The CDR3 totals 15 residues. Germline V CDR1 and CDR2: MDHEN, SYDVKM. CDR3 sequence reads: CASSPGTSDTDTQYF. CDR3 nucleotides: TGTGCCAGCAGTCCCGGGACTAGCGACACAGATACGCAGTATTTT.

CDR3 DNA: TGTGCCACCAGTGATTTGTGGCGGGAGGGCCAGAACACCGGGGAGCTGTTTTTT. This gives the protein CATSDLWREGQNTGELFF. The chain recombines TRBV24-1 with TRBJ2-2; TRBD2 aligns across 9 bases. V was clipped by 0 bases and J by 1 base; unmatched bases: 5. Germline V gene data show CDR1 as KGHDR and CDR2 as SFDVKD. The CDR3 loop spans 18 amino acids.

The chain couples TRBV30 to TRBJ2-1, with 7 positions matching TRBD1. Trimming took 2 bases from V and 4 from J; bases not matched to a gene: 11. The CDR3 consists of 16 residues. The V gene's germline CDR1 is GTSNPN and CDR2 SVGIG (reference sequence). The CDR3 reads CAWSSTGIKGYNEQFF. The CDR3 DNA reads TGTGCCTGGAGTTCGACAGGGATTAAAGGTTACAATGAGCAGTTCTTC.

The chain joins TRBV11-2 to TRBJ2-1, with 8 positions matching TRBD2. With 5 bases clipped from V and 7 bases from J, the junction kept 16 bases outside the gene matches. CDR3 length: 17 amino acids. CDR1 and CDR2 from the germline V gene are SGHAT and FQNNGV. This CDR3 is CASSPSPGTRRPNEQFF. CDR3 sequence (DNA): TGTGCCAGCAGCCCCTCCCCCGGGACTAGACGGCCTAATGAGCAGTTCTTC.

The chain uses TRBV4-1 and TRBJ1-5, with TRBD1 as a possible D gene (6 bases). The CDR3 length is 16 residues. The germline V gene encodes CDR1 MGHRA and CDR2 YSYEKL. V was trimmed by 1 base and J by 4 bases, leaving 14 bases between them. This CDR3 is CASSQGHAGVNQPQHF. The CDR3 region has the DNA TGCGCCAGCAGCCAAGGGCACGCAGGGGTGAATCAGCCCCAGCATTTT.

This clone came up once. The rearrangement uses TRBV6-5 and TRBJ1-1, with 7 positions matching TRBD1. This CDR3 is 15 amino acids long. Trimming took 0 bases from V and 11 from J; bases not matched to a gene: 12. CDR1 and CDR2 from the germline V gene are MNHEY and SVGAGI. CDR3 residues: CASSYSTGNSENAFF. The CDR3, as DNA: TGTGCCAGCAGTTACTCGACAGGGAACTCGGAGAATGCTTTCTTT.

A few counts support this clone. The chain combines TRBV14 with TRBJ2-2; D ambiguous. The CDR3 extends over 14 amino acids. Trimming pared 2 bases from V and 11 bases from J, leaving 15 bases between. Germline V gene data show CDR1 as SGHDN and CDR2 as FVKESK. This chain's CDR3 is CASSQNVRPPELFF. The CDR3 nucleotides are TGTGCCAGCAGCCAAAATGTGCGGCCTCCTGAGCTGTTTTTT.

The CDR3 sequence is CASSFRTGKYGYTF. The CDR3 DNA sequence: TGCGCCAGCAGTTTCCGGACAGGGAAGTATGGCTACACCTTC. The chain couples TRBV5-1 to TRBJ1-2; 8 bases line up with TRBD1. There are 14 residues in the CDR3. The junction had 8 bases not matched to a gene; V was cut back by 5 bases and J by 5 bases. Germline CDR1 SGHRS, CDR2 YFSETQ.

J is TRBJ2-1 and V is TRBV7-9; 9 bases map to TRBD2. CDR1 is SEHNR, CDR2 FQNEAQ, per germline (reference sequence). The ends lost 5 bases at V and 9 bases at J; junction bases unmatched: 14. The length of the CDR3 is 16 residues. The CDR3 is CASSPRAGGPLTEQFF. CDR3 sequence (DNA): TGTGCCAGCAGCCCCCGGGCGGGGGGGCCACTCACTGAGCAGTTCTTC.

Only a few counts were recorded for this clone. The chain uses TRBV12-5 and TRBJ1-1; 7 positions agree with TRBD1. The length of the CDR3 is 15 residues. Losses at the gene ends were 1 base for V and 0 bases for J; bases not matched to a gene: 2. Per the germline V gene, CDR1 is LGHNT and CDR2 is FRNRAP. The CDR3 spells CASGLGDSMNTEAFF. CDR3 sequence (DNA): TGTGCTAGTGGTTTGGGGGACAGTATGAACACTGAAGCTTTCTTT.

The V and J genes are TRBV6-6 and TRBJ1-1, with TRBD1 matching over 8 bases. V shed 8 bases, J shed 5 bases, and the junction held 16 bases outside the gene matches. This CDR3 spans 16 amino acids. In germline, CDR1 is MNHNY, CDR2 SVGAGI (reference sequence). The CDR3 protein is CASQGGTGGMRTEAFF. CDR3 nucleotides: TGTGCCAGCCAAGGGGGGACAGGCGGGATGAGGACTGAAGCTTTCTTT.

The genes are TRBV5-1 and TRBJ2-2; D is unresolved. CDR3 length equals 14 residues. V lost 5 bases to trimming and J lost 3 bases, with 11 bases between them. The germline gives CDR1 SGHRS, CDR2 YFSETQ. The CDR3 sequence is CASRENFDTGELFF. CDR3 DNA: TGCGCCAGCAGAGAAAACTTCGACACCGGGGAGCTGTTTTTT.

This clone was detected only a few times. This chain connects TRBV5-1 to TRBJ1-6, with D maybe TRBD1 (5 bases). Trimming shortened V by 4 bases and J by 0 bases, and 14 bases separated the two germline ends. Germline V gives CDR1 SGHRS, CDR2 YFSETQ. The CDR3 length is 17 residues. CDR3 region: CASSRLGVDSYNSPLHF. CDR3 bases: TGCGCCAGCAGCCGTTTAGGGGTAGACTCCTATAATTCACCCCTCCACTTT.

DNA for the CDR3: TGCAGTGCTAGTCTCCGGGGCCAAGAGACCCAGTACTTC. Its translation is CSASLRGQETQYF. The rearrangement joins TRBV20-1 to TRBJ2-5; tentatively, D is TRBD2 (5 bases). The V gene's germline CDR1 is DFQATT and CDR2 SNEGSKA (reference sequence). This CDR3 has 13 residues. The germline V and J ends were trimmed by 3 bases and 1 base, with 9 bases remaining between them.

This sequence joins TRBV19 and TRBJ2-1; TRBD2 agrees at 9 bases. The CDR3 is made up of 13 amino acids. J lost 9 bases, V lost 3 bases, and 3 bases had no gene match. CDR1 and CDR2 (germline): LNHDA, SQIVND (reference sequence). Here the CDR3 reads CASSIGGLAEQFF. In nucleotides, the CDR3 is TGTGCCAGTAGTATCGGGGGACTAGCTGAGCAGTTCTTC. The full variable domain, rest sourced from reference TRBV19 and TRBJ2-1, is DGGITQSPKYLFRKEGQNVTLSCEQNLNHDAMYWYRQDPGQGLRLIYYSQIVNDFQKGDIAEGYSVSREKKESFPLTVTSAQKNPTAFYLCASSIGGLAEQFFGPGTRLTVL.

This clone appeared a few times. The CDR3 DNA follows: TGTGCCAGCAGTTTGGGGGACACGGGCGATAGCTACACCTTC. It codes for CASSLGDTGDSYTF. The rearrangement uses TRBV27 and TRBJ1-2; TRBD1 might be the D (6 bases). V gave up 3 bases and J gave up 9 bases, with 17 bases separating them. Germline CDR1 reads MNHEY; CDR2 reads SMNVEV (reference sequence). The CDR3 covers 14 residues.

This clone came up a few times. This chain uses TRBV30 with TRBJ1-2; D is unresolved. The CDR3 runs to 15 residues. V lost 0 bases, J lost 1 base, and 12 bases lay in between. Germline-derived CDR1 and CDR2 are GTSNPN and SVGIG (reference sequence). CDR3 region: CAWSVGGILNYGYTF. CDR3 coding DNA: TGTGCCTGGAGTGTAGGCGGGATCCTTAACTATGGCTACACCTTC.